The text below deals with one T cell receptor beta chain. Germline CDR1 and CDR2: ENHRY and SYGVKD. The CDR3 runs 14 residues. Trimming shortened V by 4 bases and J by 1 base, and 8 bases separated the two germline ends. The data were produced by immunoSEQ multiplex PCR, yet TCRdb's version contains in-frame clones alone and is incomplete. The table includes tens of thousands of clones, approximately 92% detected once. The sample belongs to a study of OX40 agonist ivuxolimab in advanced cancers. The sequenced sample was CD4+ or CD8+ T cells sorted from blood, obtained in a trial of the OX40 agonist ivuxolimab. The chain combines TRBV10-3 with TRBJ1-5; TRBD1 is a possible D gene (6 bases). The sequence was obtained from an adult with an advanced solid tumor such as melanoma, head and neck, liver or kidney cancer. CDR3 amino acids: CAISGGGSNQPQHF. As DNA, the CDR3 is TGTGCCATCAGTGGGGGGGGCAGCAATCAGCCCCAGCATTTT.